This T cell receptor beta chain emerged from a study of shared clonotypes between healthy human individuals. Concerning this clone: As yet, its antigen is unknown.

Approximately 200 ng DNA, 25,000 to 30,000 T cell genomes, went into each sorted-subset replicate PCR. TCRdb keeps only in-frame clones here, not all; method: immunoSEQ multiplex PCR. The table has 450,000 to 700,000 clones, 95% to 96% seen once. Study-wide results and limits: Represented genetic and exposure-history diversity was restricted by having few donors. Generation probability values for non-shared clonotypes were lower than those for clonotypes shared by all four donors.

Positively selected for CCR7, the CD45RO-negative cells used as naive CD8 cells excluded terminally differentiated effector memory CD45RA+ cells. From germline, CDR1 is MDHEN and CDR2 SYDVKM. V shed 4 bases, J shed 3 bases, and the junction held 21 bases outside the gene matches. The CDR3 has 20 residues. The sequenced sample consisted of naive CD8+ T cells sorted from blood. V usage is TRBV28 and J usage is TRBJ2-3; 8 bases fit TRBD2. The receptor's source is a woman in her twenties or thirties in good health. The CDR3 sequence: CASSYPTGPRASGSTDTQYF. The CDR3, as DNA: TGTGCCAGCAGTTACCCCACCGGGCCGAGGGCTAGCGGGTCTACAGATACGCAGTATTTT.